The 21 T cell receptor beta chains reported below all come from one sample, sequenced in a study of cytomegalovirus exposure and HLA in healthy donors (dated by TCRdb to 2016 to 2017). The library was generated by the immunoSEQ multiplex PCR assay. For the multiplex PCR, a mixture combining 60 forward primers for TCR Vbeta segments and 13 reverse primers for TCR Jbeta segments was used. The source is immuneACCESS, and TCRdb retained only in-frame sequences with V and J called. Part of the clones is not carried over; for the studies checked, unresolved V genes explain less than half of this, and the remainder is unexplained. The sample table lists fewer than 40,000 clones, about 63% of them with a count of one. 20% to 25% of the sample is taken by the ten largest. The sample consisted of PBMCs. These receptors came from a man between 45 and 60 years old in good health and CMV-seropositive.

The chain couples TRBV4-1 to TRBJ1-5; no firm D call. Trimming removed 5 bases from V and 4 bases from J, with 12 bases in between. The CDR3 extends over 14 amino acids. Germline V lookup: CDR1 MGHRA, CDR2 YSYEKL. The CDR3 sequence is CASSLSAGNQPQHF. In nucleotides, the CDR3 is TGCGCCAGCAGCTTAAGTGCGGGAAATCAGCCCCAGCATTTT.

This rearrangement joins TRBV5-1 to TRBJ1-6; TRBD1 aligns across 7 bases. Losses at the gene ends were 3 bases for V and 9 bases for J; bases not matched to a gene: 9. This CDR3 has 15 residues. Germline loops: CDR1 SGHRS, CDR2 YFSETQ. DNA of the CDR3: TGCGCCAGCAGCTCGGCCGGGACAGTCGCTTCACCCCTCCACTTT. Protein: CASSSAGTVASPLHF.

The rearrangement joins TRBV9 to TRBJ1-3; D remains unclear. The V and J ends lost 2 bases and 0 bases respectively, with 6 bases between them. Germline-derived CDR1 and CDR2 are SGDLS and YYNGEE. The CDR3 is made up of 14 amino acids. The CDR3, as DNA: TGTGCCAGCAGCGTTTCAGACTCTGGAAACACCATATATTTT. Protein product: CASSVSDSGNTIYF.

V and J are TRBV28 and TRBJ2-7, with 8 bases lining up with TRBD1. V dropped 6 bases and J dropped 0; count of bases not matched to a gene: 7. The CDR3 has 15 residues. Germline V gene sequence: CDR1 MDHEN, CDR2 SYDVKM. The CDR3: CASRLYQGASYEQYF. The DNA for the CDR3 is TGTGCCAGCAGACTTTATCAGGGGGCCTCCTACGAGCAGTACTTC.

The chain combines TRBV5-1 with TRBJ2-7, with 8 bases lining up with TRBD1. Trimming took 0 bases from V and 5 from J; bases not matched to a gene: 10. The CDR3 totals 16 residues. In germline, CDR1 is SGHRS, CDR2 YFSETQ. CDR3 DNA: TGCGCCAGCAGCTTGGTAACAGGGGGTAGGCGCGACGAGCAGTACTTC. Encoded protein: CASSLVTGGRRDEQYF.

The chain uses TRBV5-1 and TRBJ2-7; TRBD1 is a possible D gene (5 bases). V dropped 0 bases and J dropped 3 bases, with 10 bases sitting between them. CDR3 length: 14 residues. Germline assignment: CDR1 SGHRS and CDR2 YFSETQ. CDR3 region: CASSLVGRDYEQYF. CDR3 nucleotides: TGCGCCAGCAGCTTGGTTGGCAGGGACTACGAGCAGTACTTC.

The V call is TRBV11-2, the J call TRBJ2-2; 8 positions agree with TRBD1. The CDR3 spans 14 residues. V dropped 11 bases and J dropped 5; count of bases not matched to a gene: 10. Germline V lookup: CDR1 SGHAT, CDR2 FQNNGV. The CDR3 is CAAWIQGVTGELFF. In DNA, the CDR3 is TGTGCCGCGTGGATACAGGGGGTGACCGGGGAGCTGTTTTTT.

The gene calls are TRBV6-5 and TRBJ1-5; weak D call: TRBD1 (5 bases). The germline CDR1 and CDR2 sequences are MNHEY and SVGAGI. The germline V and J ends were trimmed by 6 bases and 3 bases, with 12 bases remaining between them. The CDR3 spans 14 residues. The CDR3: CASRPTVINQPQHF. DNA of the CDR3: TGTGCCAGCAGACCGACAGTTATCAATCAGCCCCAGCATTTT.

The CDR3 is CSVDRDGYTF. CDR3 nucleotides: TGCAGCGTTGACAGGGATGGCTACACCTTC. The V call is TRBV29-1, the J call TRBJ1-2, with D perhaps matching TRBD1 (5 bases). CDR1 is SQVTM and CDR2 is ANQGSEA in the germline V gene. CDR3 size: 10 residues. Between the trimmed V and J ends, which lost 3 bases and 6 bases, there was a span of 5 bases.

By sample share, this clone is medium-sized (0.01 to 0.1%). A much larger clone lies a single base off, so this may be a read error. This chain connects TRBV7-9 to TRBJ2-1, with 8 bases fitting TRBD2. This CDR3 has 14 residues. V lost 1 base to trimming and J lost 8 bases; unmatched junction nucleotides: 4. Germline assignment: CDR1 SEHNR and CDR2 FQNEAQ (reference sequence). The DNA of the CDR3 is TGTGCCAGCAGCTTAGAGGGACTAGTCTATGAGCAGTTCTTC. Its translation is CASSLEGLVYEQFF.

This rearrangement joins TRBV9 to TRBJ2-5, with D perhaps TRBD2 (5 bases). The CDR3 extends over 16 amino acids. Germline V gene data show CDR1 as SGDLS and CDR2 as YYNGEE. V lost 0 bases and J lost 5, with 17 bases in between. The CDR3 reads CASSVEGRSKTETQYF. The CDR3 region has the DNA TGTGCCAGCAGCGTAGAAGGGAGAAGTAAAACGGAGACCCAGTACTTC.

The rearrangement links TRBV29-1 to TRBJ2-3; 11 bases match TRBD2. Germline CDR1 and CDR2: SQVTM and ANQGSEA. The CDR3 is made up of 15 amino acids. Trimming took 0 bases from V and 4 from J; bases not matched to a gene: 3. The CDR3 loop reads CSVEDSGRAPDTQYF. In nucleotides, the CDR3 is TGCAGCGTTGAAGATAGCGGGAGGGCCCCAGATACGCAGTATTTT.

J is TRBJ1-1 and V is TRBV7-9; tentatively, D is TRBD1 (5 bases). This CDR3 has 13 amino acids. Trimming shortened V by 5 bases and J by 1 base, and 8 bases separated the two germline ends. CDR1 and CDR2 (germline): SEHNR, FQNEAQ (reference sequence). The CDR3 sequence is CASSPQENTEAFF. The CDR3 region has the DNA TGTGCCAGCAGCCCACAGGAGAACACTGAAGCTTTCTTT.

This clone was picked up a small number of times. V is TRBV6-1 and J is TRBJ2-5; TRBD1 agrees at 8 bases. The CDR3 sequence is 12 residues long. V shed 5 bases and J 10 bases; nucleotides not matched to a gene: 6. Germline V gives CDR1 MNHNS, CDR2 SASEGT. The CDR3 protein is CASSSGQGDQYF. The CDR3, as DNA: TGTGCCAGCAGTTCAGGACAGGGTGACCAGTACTTC.

The chain recombines TRBV15 with TRBJ2-7; possible D gene TRBD2, 5 bases. This CDR3 comprises 14 residues. V was shortened by 5 bases and J by 2 bases, with 13 bases between the two germline ends. The germline CDR1 and CDR2 sequences are LNHNV and YYDKDF (reference sequence). CDR3 coding DNA: TGTGCCACCAGCGTTGGACTGGGGACCTACGAGCAGTACTTC. Its protein product is CATSVGLGTYEQYF.

A few counts support this clone. CDR3 sequence reads: CAWSPNRGALYGYTF. CDR3 DNA: TGTGCCTGGAGTCCGAACAGGGGAGCCCTCTATGGCTACACCTTC. The chain has TRBV30 and TRBJ1-2, with 7 bases that match TRBD1. CDR1 is GTSNPN and CDR2 is SVGIG in the germline V gene (reference sequence). The CDR3 spans 15 residues. Trimming removed 2 bases from V and 4 bases from J; junction bases left unmatched: 10. Complete variable domain (other parts from reference TRBV30 and TRBJ1-2): SQTIHQWPATLVQPVGSPLSLECTVEGTSNPNLYWYRQAAGRGLQLLFYSVGIGQISSEVPQNLSASRPQDRQFILSSKKLLLSDSGFYLCAWSPNRGALYGYTFGSGTRLTVV.

The rearrangement joins TRBV28 to TRBJ1-5; 8 bases line up with TRBD1. The V gene's germline CDR1 is MDHEN and CDR2 SYDVKM. This CDR3 has 17 residues. V lost 7 bases to trimming and J lost 2 bases; unmatched junction nucleotides: 13. The chain's CDR3 is CASTPPTGVGGNQPQHF. The CDR3 DNA is TGTGCCAGCACCCCGCCGACAGGGGTGGGGGGCAATCAGCCCCAGCATTTT.

This clone was observed a few times. The genes are TRBV19 and TRBJ1-6; unclear D gene. The CDR3 extends over 13 amino acids. V dropped 5 bases and J dropped 6 bases, with 8 bases sitting between them. Germline V gives CDR1 LNHDA, CDR2 SQIVND (reference sequence). CDR3 bases: TGTGCCAGTAGTGATCGGAGTAATTCACCCCTCCACTTT. Its translation is CASSDRSNSPLHF.

This chain joins TRBV7-9 and TRBJ1-1; 9 bases agree with TRBD1. The CDR3 is 14 amino acids. Germline CDR1 SEHNR, CDR2 FQNEAQ (reference sequence). With V trimmed by 1 base and J by 5 bases, 2 bases remained unmatched. CDR3 nucleotide sequence: TGTGCCAGCAGCTTAGACAGGGGGCGAACTGAAGCTTTCTTT. Translated: CASSLDRGRTEAFF.

This chain connects TRBV7-6 to TRBJ2-1, with 7 bases matching TRBD2. Per germline, CDR1 SGHVS and CDR2 FNYEAQ. This CDR3 is 17 amino acids long. V was clipped by 5 bases and J by 3 bases; unmatched bases: 13. The CDR3 DNA reads TGTGCCAGCAGCCTTACGATGGCGGGGGAACTCTACAATGAGCAGTTCTTC. This sequence encodes CASSLTMAGELYNEQFF.

The table lists this clone with a few counts. This chain links TRBV10-2 with TRBJ1-2, with D unresolved. Germline-derived CDR1 and CDR2 are WSHSY and SAAADI. V was shortened by 2 bases and J by 6 bases, with 7 bases between the two germline ends. This CDR3 has 12 amino acids. The CDR3 reads CASSENYDGYTF. CDR3 in DNA: TGCGCCAGCAGTGAGAACTACGATGGCTACACCTTC.